The clone carrying this T cell receptor beta chain was seen ten or more times. This CDR3 region has 15 residues. Germline lookup yields CDR1 SNHLY and CDR2 FYNNEI. The V and J ends lost 6 bases and 4 bases respectively, with 16 bases between them. The source of the sample is a study of neurological immune-mediated disorders. The cDNA was generated through 5'RACE incorporating 10-nucleotide random UMIs. TCRdb re-called the 5' RACE reads through MiXCR, storing one row per CDR3 protein. Found here are over 60,000 distinct CDR3 sequences, around 5% of them singletons; the top ten hold approximately 3.2%. This chain connects TRBV2 to TRBJ1-5; no reliable D call. This TCR was sampled from a woman aged 45-59 years with multiple sclerosis. Sequences were obtained from PBMCs. The chain's CDR3 is CASSSTDGFNQPQHF. CDR3 coding DNA: TGTGCCAGCAGCTCCACGGACGGATTTAATCAGCCCCAGCATTTT. The whole variable domain, remainder taken from reference TRBV2 and TRBJ1-5, is EPEVTQTPSHQVTQMGQEVILRCVPISNHLYFYWYRQILGQKVEFLVSFYNNEISEKSEIFDDQFSVERPDGSNFTLKIRSTKLEDSAMYFCASSSTDGFNQPQHFGDGTRLSIL.